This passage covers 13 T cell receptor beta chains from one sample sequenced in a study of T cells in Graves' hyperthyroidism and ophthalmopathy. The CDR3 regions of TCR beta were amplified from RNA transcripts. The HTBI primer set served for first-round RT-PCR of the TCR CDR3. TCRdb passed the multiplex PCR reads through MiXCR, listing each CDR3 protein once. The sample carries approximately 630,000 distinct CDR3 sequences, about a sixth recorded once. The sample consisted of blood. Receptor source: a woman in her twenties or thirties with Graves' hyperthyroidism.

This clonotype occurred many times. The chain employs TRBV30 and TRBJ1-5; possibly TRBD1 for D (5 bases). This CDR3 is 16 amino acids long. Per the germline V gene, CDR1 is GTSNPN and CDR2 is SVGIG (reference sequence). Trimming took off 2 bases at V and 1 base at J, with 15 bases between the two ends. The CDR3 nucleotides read TGTGCCTGGAGTTTCGGGGGAGAGGAGAGCAATCAGCCCCAGCATTTT. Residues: CAWSFGGEESNQPQHF.

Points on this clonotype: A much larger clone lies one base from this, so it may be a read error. The CDR3 nucleotides read TGCAGTGCTAGAGTTATAGGAGCATCGTCCCACAATGAGCAGTTCTTC. It is translated as CSARVIGASSHNEQFF. The V call is TRBV20-1, the J call TRBJ2-1; no firm D call. CDR1 is DFQATT, CDR2 SNEGSKA, per germline (reference sequence). This CDR3 spans 16 amino acids. V dropped 1 base and J dropped 5 bases, with 18 bases sitting between them.

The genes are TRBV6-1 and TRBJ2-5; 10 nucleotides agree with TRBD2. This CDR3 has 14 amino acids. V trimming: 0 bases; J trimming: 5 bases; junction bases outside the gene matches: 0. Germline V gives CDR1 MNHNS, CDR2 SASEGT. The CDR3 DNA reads TGTGCCAGCAGTGAAGCGACTAGCGGGGAGACCCAGTACTTC. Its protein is CASSEATSGETQYF.

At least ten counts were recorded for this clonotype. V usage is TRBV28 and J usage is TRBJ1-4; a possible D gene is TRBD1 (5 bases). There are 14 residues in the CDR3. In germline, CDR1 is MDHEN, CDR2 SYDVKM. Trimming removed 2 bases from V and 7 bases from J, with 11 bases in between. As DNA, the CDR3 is TGTGCCAGCAGTTTACAGGGAAGAGGTGAAAAACTGTTTTTT. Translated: CASSLQGRGEKLFF.

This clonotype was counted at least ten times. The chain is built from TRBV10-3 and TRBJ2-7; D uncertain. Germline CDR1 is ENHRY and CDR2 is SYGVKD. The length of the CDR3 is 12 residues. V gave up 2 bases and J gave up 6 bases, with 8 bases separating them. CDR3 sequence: CAISEARSEQYF. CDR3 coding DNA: TGTGCCATCAGTGAGGCGAGGTCCGAGCAGTACTTC.

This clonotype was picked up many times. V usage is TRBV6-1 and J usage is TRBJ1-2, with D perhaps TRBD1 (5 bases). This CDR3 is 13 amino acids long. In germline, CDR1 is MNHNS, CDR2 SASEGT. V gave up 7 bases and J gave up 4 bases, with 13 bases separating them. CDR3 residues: CASTIDRRYGYTF. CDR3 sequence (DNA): TGTGCCAGCACGATTGACAGACGCTATGGCTACACCTTC.

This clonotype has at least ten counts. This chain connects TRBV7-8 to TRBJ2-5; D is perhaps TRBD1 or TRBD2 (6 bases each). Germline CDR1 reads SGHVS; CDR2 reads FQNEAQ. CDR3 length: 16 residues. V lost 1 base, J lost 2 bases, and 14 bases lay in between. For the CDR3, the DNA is TGTGCCAGCAGCTTAGGAGGAGGGGGGATACAAGAGACCCAGTACTTC. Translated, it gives CASSLGGGGIQETQYF. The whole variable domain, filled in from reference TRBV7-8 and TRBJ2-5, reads GAGVSQSPRYKVAKRGQDVALRCDPISGHVSLFWYQQALGQGPEFLTYFQNEAQLDKSGLPSDRFFAERPEGSVSTLKIQRTQQEDSAVYLCASSLGGGGIQETQYFGPGTRLLVL.

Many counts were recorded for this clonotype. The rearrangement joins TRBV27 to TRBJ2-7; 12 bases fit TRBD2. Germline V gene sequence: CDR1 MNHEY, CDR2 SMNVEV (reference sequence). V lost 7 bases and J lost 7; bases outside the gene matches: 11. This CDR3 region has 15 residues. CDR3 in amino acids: CASNPRLAGEGEQYF. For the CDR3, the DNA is TGTGCCAGCAACCCGAGACTAGCGGGAGAGGGGGAGCAGTACTTC.

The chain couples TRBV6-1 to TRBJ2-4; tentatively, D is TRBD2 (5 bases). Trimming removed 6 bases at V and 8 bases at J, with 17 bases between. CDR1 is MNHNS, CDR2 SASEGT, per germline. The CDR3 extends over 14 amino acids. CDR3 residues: CASSRPGIRDIQYF. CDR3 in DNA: TGTGCCAGCAGCCGCCCGGGGATAAGGGACATTCAGTACTTC.

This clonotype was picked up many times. CDR3 residues: CASSPTTVTEAFF. The DNA of the CDR3 is TGTGCCAGCAGCCCTACTACAGTCACTGAAGCTTTCTTT. The gene calls are TRBV12-3 or TRBV12-4 and TRBJ1-1, with D unresolved. The CDR3 runs to 13 residues. The ends were cut back, 6 bases at V and 4 bases at J, with 12 bases in the middle.

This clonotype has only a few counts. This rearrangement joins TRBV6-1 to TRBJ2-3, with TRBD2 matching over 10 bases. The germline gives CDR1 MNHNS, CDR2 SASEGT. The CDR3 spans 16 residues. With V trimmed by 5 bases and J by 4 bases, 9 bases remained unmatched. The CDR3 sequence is CASSQTVAGGPDTQYF. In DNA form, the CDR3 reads TGTGCCAGCAGTCAAACCGTAGCGGGAGGTCCAGATACGCAGTATTTT.

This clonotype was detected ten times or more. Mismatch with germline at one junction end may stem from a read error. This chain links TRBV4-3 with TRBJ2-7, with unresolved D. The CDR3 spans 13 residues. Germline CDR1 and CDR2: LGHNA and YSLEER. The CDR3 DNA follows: TGTGCCAGCAGCCAAGATCTTTCCTACGAGCAGTACTTC. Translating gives CASSQDLSYEQYF.

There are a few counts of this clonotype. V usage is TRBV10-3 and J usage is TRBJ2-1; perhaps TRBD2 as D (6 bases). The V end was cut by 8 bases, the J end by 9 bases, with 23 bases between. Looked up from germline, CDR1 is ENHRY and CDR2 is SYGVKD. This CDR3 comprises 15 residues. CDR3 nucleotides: TGTGCCATCCGGGGCGGGACCGACGGGTCAGGTGAGCAGTTCTTC. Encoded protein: CAIRGGTDGSGEQFF.